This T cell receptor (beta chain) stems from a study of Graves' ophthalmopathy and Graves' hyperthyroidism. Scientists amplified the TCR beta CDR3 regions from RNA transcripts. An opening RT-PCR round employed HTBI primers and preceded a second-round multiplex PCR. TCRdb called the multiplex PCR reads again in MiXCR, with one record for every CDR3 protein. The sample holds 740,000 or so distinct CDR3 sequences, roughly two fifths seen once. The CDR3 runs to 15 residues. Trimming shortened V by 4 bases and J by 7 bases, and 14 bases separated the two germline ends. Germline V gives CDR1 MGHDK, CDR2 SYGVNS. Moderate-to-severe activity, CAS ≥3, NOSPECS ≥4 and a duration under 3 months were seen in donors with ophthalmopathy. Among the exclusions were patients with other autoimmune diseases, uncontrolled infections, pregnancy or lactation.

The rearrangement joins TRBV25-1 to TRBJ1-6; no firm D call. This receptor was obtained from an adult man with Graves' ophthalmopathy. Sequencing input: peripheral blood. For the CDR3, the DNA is TGTGCCAGCAGTGGGCTAGCTGGCGGGAATTCACCCCTCCACTTT. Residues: CASSGLAGGNSPLHF. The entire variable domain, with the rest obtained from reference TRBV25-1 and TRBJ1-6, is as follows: EADIYQTPRYLVIGTGKKITLECSQTMGHDKMYWYQQDPGMELHLIHYSYGVNSTEKGDLSSESTVSRIRTEHFPLTLESARPSHTSQYLCASSGLAGGNSPLHFGNGTRLTVT.